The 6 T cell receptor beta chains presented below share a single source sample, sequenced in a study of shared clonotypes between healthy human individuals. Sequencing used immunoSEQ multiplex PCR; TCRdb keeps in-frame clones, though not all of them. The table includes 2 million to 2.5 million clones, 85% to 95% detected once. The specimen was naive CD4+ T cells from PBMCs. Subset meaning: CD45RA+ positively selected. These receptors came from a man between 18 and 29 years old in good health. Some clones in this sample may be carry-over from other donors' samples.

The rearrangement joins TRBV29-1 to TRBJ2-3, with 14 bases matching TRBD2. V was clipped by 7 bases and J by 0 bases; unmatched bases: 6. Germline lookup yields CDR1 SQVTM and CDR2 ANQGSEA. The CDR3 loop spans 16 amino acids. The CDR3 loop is CSAKGLAGESTDTQYF. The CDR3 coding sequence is TGCAGCGCTAAGGGACTAGCGGGAGAGAGCACAGATACGCAGTATTTT.

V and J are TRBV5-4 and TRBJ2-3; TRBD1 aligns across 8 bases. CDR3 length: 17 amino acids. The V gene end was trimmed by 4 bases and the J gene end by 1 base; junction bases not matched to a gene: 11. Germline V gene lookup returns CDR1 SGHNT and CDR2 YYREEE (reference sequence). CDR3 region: CASSRDETGDGTDTQYF. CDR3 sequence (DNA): TGTGCCAGCAGCCGCGATGAGACAGGGGACGGCACAGATACGCAGTATTTT.

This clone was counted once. CDR3 bases: TGTGCCTGGAGTGAACTAGCGCAAGAGACCCAGTACTTC. Amino acid sequence: CAWSELAQETQYF. The gene calls are TRBV30 and TRBJ2-5; 7 bases align to TRBD2. The J segment lost 2 bases and the V segment lost 1 base, leaving 1 base of the junction unmatched. The germline V gene has CDR1 GTSNPN and CDR2 SVGIG (reference sequence). The CDR3 has 13 residues. Variable domain in full (rest from reference TRBV30 and TRBJ2-5): SQTIHQWPATLVQPVGSPLSLECTVEGTSNPNLYWYRQAAGRGLQLLFYSVGIGQISSEVPQNLSASRPQDRQFILSSKKLLLSDSGFYLCAWSELAQETQYFGPGTRLLVL.

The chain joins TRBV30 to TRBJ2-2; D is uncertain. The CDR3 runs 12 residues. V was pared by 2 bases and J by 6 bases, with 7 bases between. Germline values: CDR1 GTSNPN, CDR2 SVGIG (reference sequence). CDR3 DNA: TGTGCCTGGAGTACCGCCTCCGGGGAGCTGTTTTTT. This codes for CAWSTASGELFF.

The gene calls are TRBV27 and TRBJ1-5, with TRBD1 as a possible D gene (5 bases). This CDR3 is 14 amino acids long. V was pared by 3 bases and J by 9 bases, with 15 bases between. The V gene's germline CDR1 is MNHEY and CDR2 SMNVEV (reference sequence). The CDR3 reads CASSFGADTLPQHF. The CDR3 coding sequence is TGTGCCAGCAGTTTTGGGGCCGACACACTGCCCCAGCATTTT.

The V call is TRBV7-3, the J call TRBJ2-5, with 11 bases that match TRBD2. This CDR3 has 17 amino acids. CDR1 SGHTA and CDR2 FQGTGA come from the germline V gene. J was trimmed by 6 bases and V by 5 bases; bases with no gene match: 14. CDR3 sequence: CASSPQPTSGEVQTQYF. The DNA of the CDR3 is TGTGCCAGCAGCCCCCAACCGACTAGCGGGGAAGTCCAGACCCAGTACTTC.